Listed here are 21 T cell receptor beta chains from one sample, sequenced in a study of glioma-infiltrating T cells. Using RNA template, CDR3s of TCR alpha and beta were amplified with iRepertoire arm-PCR. One entry per CDR3 protein results from TCRdb running MiXCR on the multiplex PCR reads. The profile shows about 380,000 distinct CDR3 sequences, 35% to 45% of them singletons. Specimen: glioma tissue, nonneoplastic brain tissue, or PBMCs (not recorded which). These receptors all stem from a human donor with low-grade glioma or glioblastoma, undergoing nonglioma brain surgery, or in good health (not recorded which).

V and J are TRBV6-1 and TRBJ2-7; a possible D gene is TRBD1 (5 bases). Germline V gene sequence: CDR1 MNHNS, CDR2 SASEGT. Trimming cost V 5 bases and J 2 bases, with 16 bases left between them. The CDR3 has 15 residues. CDR3 sequence: CASSPPRAATYEQYF. CDR3 bases: TGTGCCAGCAGTCCCCCCAGGGCGGCAACCTACGAGCAGTACTTC.

This clonotype was seen many times. CDR3 DNA sequence: TGTGCCAGCAGCCCGGGACAGCAAGAGACCCAGTACTTC. Translated: CASSPGQQETQYF. This chain uses TRBV7-2 with TRBJ2-5, with TRBD1 matching 7 bases. CDR1 SGHTA and CDR2 FQGNSA come from the germline V gene. The CDR3 covers 13 residues. The V segment lost 5 bases and the J segment 2 bases; nucleotides outside the gene matches: 2.

The CDR3, as DNA: TGTGCCACCAGTGCCGTGGGGGGGGCGGGGCCGACAGATACGCAGTATTTT. Translating it yields CATSAVGGAGPTDTQYF. The chain carries TRBV24-1 and TRBJ2-3; perhaps TRBD2 as D (7 bases). V gave up 5 bases and J gave up 3 bases, with 20 bases separating them. Per the germline V gene, CDR1 is KGHDR and CDR2 is SFDVKD. This CDR3 region has 17 residues.

This clonotype was counted ten times or more. V and J are TRBV6-1 and TRBJ2-3; TRBD1 agrees at 7 bases. The CDR3 runs 13 residues. V was clipped by 8 bases and J by 4 bases; unmatched bases: 6. Germline loops: CDR1 MNHNS, CDR2 SASEGT. CDR3 in amino acids: CASAPQGADTQYF. CDR3 bases: TGTGCCAGCGCGCCCCAGGGGGCAGATACGCAGTATTTT.

The genes are TRBV28 and TRBJ2-7; the D gene is possibly TRBD2 (5 bases). Per germline, CDR1 MDHEN and CDR2 SYDVKM. The germline V and J ends were trimmed by 5 bases and 4 bases, with 24 bases remaining between them. The CDR3 loop spans 17 amino acids. The CDR3 nucleotides read TGTGCCAGCAGTCCGATAGGGCCTGGACTTTTTGGGTACGAGCAGTACTTC. This codes for CASSPIGPGLFGYEQYF.

This clonotype appeared many times. This chain uses TRBV27 with TRBJ2-2; perhaps D is TRBD1 or TRBD2 (6 bases each). The CDR3 has 15 residues. Trimming removed 0 bases from V and 5 bases from J, with 10 bases in between. Germline values: CDR1 MNHEY, CDR2 SMNVEV (reference sequence). CDR3 sequence: CASSLSRGGTGELFF. Here the CDR3 DNA reads TGTGCCAGCAGTTTATCCAGGGGAGGAACCGGGGAGCTGTTTTTT.

A note on this clonotype: A clone one base away is much larger, so this may be a read error. This sequence joins TRBV27 and TRBJ2-1; 12 bases map to TRBD1. CDR1 is MNHEY, CDR2 SMNVEV, per germline (reference sequence). The V segment lost 6 bases and the J segment 6 bases; nucleotides outside the gene matches: 12. CDR3 size: 17 residues. The chain's CDR3 is CASSERTGQGALNEQFF. The CDR3 nucleotides are TGTGCCAGCAGCGAACGAACGGGACAGGGGGCACTCAATGAGCAGTTCTTC.

This chain links TRBV4-3 with TRBJ1-5; TRBD1 is a possible D gene (5 bases). Trimming pared 0 bases from V and 4 bases from J, leaving 10 bases between. The CDR3 consists of 15 residues. CDR1 LGHNA and CDR2 YSLEER come from the germline V gene. CDR3 region: CASSQDLGLNQPQHF. The DNA for the CDR3 is TGCGCCAGCAGCCAAGATTTGGGACTAAATCAGCCCCAGCATTTT.

V usage is TRBV4-1 and J usage is TRBJ2-7, with 11 bases aligning to TRBD1. Germline lookup yields CDR1 MGHRA and CDR2 YSYEKL. Unmatched junction bases numbered 3, after V lost 0 bases and J lost 2 bases. The CDR3 runs to 16 residues. CDR3 loop: CASSQDLGQGAYEQYF. CDR3 nucleotide sequence: TGCGCCAGCAGCCAAGACTTGGGACAGGGGGCCTACGAGCAGTACTTC.

The chain couples TRBV15 to TRBJ2-3, with TRBD2 matching over 9 bases. Germline trimming cut 6 bases from V and 10 bases from J; bases unmatched to any gene: 14. This CDR3 contains 15 residues. CDR1 LNHNV and CDR2 YYDKDF come from the germline V gene (reference sequence). For the CDR3, the DNA is TGTGCCACCAGGCAGAGTGGGACTAGCAGTAGAGCGCAGTATTTT. Residues: CATRQSGTSSRAQYF.

V is TRBV19 and J is TRBJ1-1; D perhaps matches TRBD1 (6 bases). Per germline, CDR1 LNHDA and CDR2 SQIVND (reference sequence). V dropped 6 bases and J dropped 0 bases, with 11 bases sitting between them. The CDR3 extends over 14 amino acids. CDR3 nucleotide sequence: TGTGCCAGTAGCAGAGGACAGATGAACACTGAAGCTTTCTTT. Its translation: CASSRGQMNTEAFF.

Comments on this clonotype: The CDR3 end shows no conserved phenylalanine or tryptophan, and so a read error is likely. The V and J genes are TRBV28 and TRBJ2-3; TRBD1 agrees at 12 bases. Germline values: CDR1 MDHEN, CDR2 SYDVKM. J lost 4 bases, V lost 3 bases, and 5 bases had no gene match. CDR3 length equals 16 residues. CDR3 nucleotides: TGTGCCAGCAGTTTGGGGGGGACAGGGGGCCCAGATACGCAGTATTCT. This codes for CASSLGGTGGPDTQYS.

This clonotype was seen a few times. The CDR3 sequence is CASSVDSNYGYTF. CDR3 nucleotides: TGCGCCAGCAGCGTTGACAGTAACTATGGCTACACCTTC. The genes are TRBV4-3 and TRBJ1-2; D is possibly TRBD1 (5 bases). The CDR3 runs 13 residues. V lost 5 bases and J 1 base, leaving 8 bases between the germline ends. The germline V gene encodes CDR1 LGHNA and CDR2 YSLEER.

The V and J genes are TRBV5-1 and TRBJ2-1, with 9 bases fitting TRBD1. The CDR3 has 16 residues. V trimming: 2 bases; J trimming: 3 bases; junction bases outside the gene matches: 6. Germline lookup yields CDR1 SGHRS and CDR2 YFSETQ. The CDR3 coding sequence is TGCGCCAGCAGCTTTGACCCGGGACAGGGCTACAATGAGCAGTTCTTC. It translates to CASSFDPGQGYNEQFF.

This chain uses TRBV19 with TRBJ1-2; no clear D. V shed 10 bases and J shed 6 bases, with 21 bases lying between them. Germline loops: CDR1 LNHDA, CDR2 SQIVND (reference sequence). The CDR3 runs 14 residues. CDR3 loop: CATAPFPGGDGYTF. The CDR3 nucleotides read TGTGCCACCGCGCCTTTCCCCGGAGGCGATGGCTACACCTTC.

The J gene is TRBJ2-7, the V gene TRBV28, with D maybe TRBD1 (5 bases). Germline-derived CDR1 and CDR2 are MDHEN and SYDVKM. V was trimmed by 1 base and J by 2 bases, leaving 12 bases between them. The CDR3 has 15 amino acids. The CDR3, as DNA: TGTGCCAGCAGTTTATTAGCAGGGCGAACCTACGAGCAGTACTTC. Amino acids: CASSLLAGRTYEQYF.

The sample holds a few counts of this clonotype. Germline is not matched at one junction end, which may reflect a read error. The chain joins TRBV6-1 to TRBJ2-3; TRBD1 agrees at 9 bases. CDR3 length equals 15 residues. Germline CDR1 reads MNHNS; CDR2 reads SASEGT. The CDR3 is CAISLQGTGSDTQYF. CDR3 nucleotide sequence: TGTGCCATCAGTCTGCAGGGGACAGGGTCCGATACGCAGTATTTT.

Notes on this clonotype: A read error may produce the germline difference seen at one junction end. The V gene is TRBV2, the J gene TRBJ1-1; TRBD1 matches 7 bases. CDR1 SNHLY and CDR2 FYNNEI come from the germline V gene. The CDR3 runs 14 residues. DNA for the CDR3: TGTGCCAACAGTGAAAGGGACAGATACACTGAAGCTTTCTTT. Amino acid sequence: CANSERDRYTEAFF. The full variable domain, with the rest looked up from reference TRBV2 and TRBJ1-1, is EPEVTQTPSHQVTQMGQEVILRCVPISNHLYFYWYRQILGQKVEFLVSFYNNEISEKSEIFDDQFSVERPDGSNFTLKIRSTKLEDSAMYFCANSERDRYTEAFFGQGTRLTVV.

This clonotype came up a few times. The chain links TRBV11-2 to TRBJ1-1, with unresolved D. The CDR3 is made up of 11 amino acids. The ends were cut back, 5 bases at V and 11 bases at J, with 12 bases in the middle. CDR1 is SGHAT and CDR2 is FQNNGV in the germline V gene. The DNA of the CDR3 is TGTGCCAGCAGCCCAGCCCAGGTCGCTTTCTTT. Its protein is CASSPAQVAFF.

This clonotype has ten or more counts. The chain is built from TRBV28 and TRBJ2-1; D remains unclear. This CDR3 is built from 16 residues. CDR1 MDHEN and CDR2 SYDVKM come from the germline V gene. Trimming cost V 4 bases and J 1 base, with 14 bases left between them. The CDR3 region has the DNA TGTGCCAGCAGTTCTCTTTCTCGCCCATCCTACAATGAGCAGTTCTTC. Its translation is CASSSLSRPSYNEQFF.

CDR3 sequence: CASSQVLAGAADEQFF. Here the CDR3 DNA reads TGCGCCAGCAGCCAGGTACTAGCGGGAGCGGCGGATGAGCAGTTCTTC. V and J are TRBV4-1 and TRBJ2-1, with 11 nucleotides matching TRBD2. V was clipped by 3 bases and J by 8 bases; unmatched bases: 9. Germline CDR1 reads MGHRA; CDR2 reads YSYEKL. This CDR3 is 16 amino acids long.